Listed below are T cell receptor beta chains from one sample, sequenced in a study of breast tumors, draining lymph nodes, adjacent tissues. TCRdb called the multiplex PCR reads again in MiXCR, with one record for every CDR3 protein. Of around 70,000 distinct CDR3 sequences listed, 40% to 45% were seen once; the top ten hold roughly 8.1%. The sequencing sample was made of breast tumor tissue. The receptors here all came from a female donor with breast cancer. Some clones in this sample may be carry-over from other donors' samples. Both conserved end residues are part of each CDR3. Clone size is not always given. Where it is, it says once, few, many or a class for expanded clones.

cdr3_aa	j_call	v_call	clone_size
CASSLQGYDEQYF	TRBJ2-7	TRBV27	many
CSVSFGQGAYGYTF	TRBJ1-2	TRBV29-1	-
CASSFSRDRGADTQYF	TRBJ2-3	TRBV7-9	many
CASSLQRNSPLHF	TRBJ1-6	TRBV5-6	many
CSAQVTSHHEQYF	TRBJ2-7	TRBV20-1	-
CASSRTSGGGGTDTQYF	TRBJ2-3	TRBV5-8	many
CASMWGGNTEAFF	TRBJ1-1	TRBV5-6	few
CASSPGHGGVLRNSPLHF	TRBJ1-6	TRBV2	many
CASSWTGPNSPLHF	TRBJ1-6	TRBV25-1	few
CASSSLLAGGNEQFF	TRBJ2-1	TRBV5-4	many
CSASRGDTQYF	TRBJ2-3	TRBV20-1	medium-sized
CASSSRVSSTYEQYF	TRBJ2-7	TRBV5-8	many
CASSSEGAPADTQYF	TRBJ2-3	TRBV5-1	-
CASSPFPLCSYNEQFF	TRBJ2-1	TRBV7-8	-